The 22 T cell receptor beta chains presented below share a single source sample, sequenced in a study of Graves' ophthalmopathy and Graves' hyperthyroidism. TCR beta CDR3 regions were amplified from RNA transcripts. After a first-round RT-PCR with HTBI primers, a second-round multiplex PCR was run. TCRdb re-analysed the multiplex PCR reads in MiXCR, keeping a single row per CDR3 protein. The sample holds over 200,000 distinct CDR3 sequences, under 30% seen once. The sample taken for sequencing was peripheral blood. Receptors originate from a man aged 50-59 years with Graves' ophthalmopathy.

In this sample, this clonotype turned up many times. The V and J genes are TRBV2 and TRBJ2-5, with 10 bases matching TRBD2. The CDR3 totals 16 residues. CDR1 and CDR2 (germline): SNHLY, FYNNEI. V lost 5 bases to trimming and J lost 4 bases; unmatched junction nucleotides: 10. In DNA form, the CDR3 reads TGTGCCAGCAGTCTTACTAGCGGGAAGGGTTCAGAGACCCAGTACTTC. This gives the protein CASSLTSGKGSETQYF. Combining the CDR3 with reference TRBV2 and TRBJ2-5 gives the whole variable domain EPEVTQTPSHQVTQMGQEVILRCVPISNHLYFYWYRQILGQKVEFLVSFYNNEISEKSEIFDDQFSVERPDGSNFTLKIRSTKLEDSAMYFCASSLTSGKGSETQYFGPGTRLLVL.

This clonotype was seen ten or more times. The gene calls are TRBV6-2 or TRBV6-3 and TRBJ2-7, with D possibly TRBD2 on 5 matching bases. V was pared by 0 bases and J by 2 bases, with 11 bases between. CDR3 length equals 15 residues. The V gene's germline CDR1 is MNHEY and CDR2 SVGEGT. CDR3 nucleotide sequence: TGTGCCAGCAGTTACTCTCGGACGGGAACCTACGAGCAGTACTTC. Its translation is CASSYSRTGTYEQYF.

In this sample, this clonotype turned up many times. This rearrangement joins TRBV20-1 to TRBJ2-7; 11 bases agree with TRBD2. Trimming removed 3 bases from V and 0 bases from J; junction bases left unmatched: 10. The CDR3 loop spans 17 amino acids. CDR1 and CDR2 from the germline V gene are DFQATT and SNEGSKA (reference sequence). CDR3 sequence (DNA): TGCAGTGCTAGGAAAAAGACTAGCGGGATCTACTCCTACGAGCAGTACTTC. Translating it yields CSARKKTSGIYSYEQYF.

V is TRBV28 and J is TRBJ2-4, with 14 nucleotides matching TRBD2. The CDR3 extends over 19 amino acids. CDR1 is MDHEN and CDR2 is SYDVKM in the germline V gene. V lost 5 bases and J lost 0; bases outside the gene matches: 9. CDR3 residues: CASSHPGTSGSAAKNIQYF. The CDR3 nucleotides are TGTGCCAGCAGTCATCCCGGGACTAGCGGGAGCGCAGCCAAAAACATTCAGTACTTC. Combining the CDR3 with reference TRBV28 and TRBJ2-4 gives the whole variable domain DVKVTQSSRYLVKRTGEKVFLECVQDMDHENMFWYRQDPGLGLRLIYFSYDVKMKEKGDIPEGYSVSREKKERFSLILESASTNQTSMYLCASSHPGTSGSAAKNIQYFGAGTRLSVL.

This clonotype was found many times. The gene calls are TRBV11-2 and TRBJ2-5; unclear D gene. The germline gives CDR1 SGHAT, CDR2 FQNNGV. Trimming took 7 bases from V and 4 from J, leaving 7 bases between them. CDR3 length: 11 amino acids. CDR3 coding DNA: TGTGCCAGCACCCCGGGAGAGACCCAGTACTTC. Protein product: CASTPGETQYF.

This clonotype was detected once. The CDR3 region has the DNA TGTGCCAGCAGCCGACAGCCCGGGCAGCCCCAGCATTTT. This gives the protein CASSRQPGQPQHF. This chain joins TRBV7-3 and TRBJ1-5; a weak D match, TRBD1 (5 bases). CDR1 SGHTA and CDR2 FQGTGA come from the germline V gene. Deletions cut 5 bases from V and 7 bases from J, with 12 bases between. CDR3 length: 13 residues.

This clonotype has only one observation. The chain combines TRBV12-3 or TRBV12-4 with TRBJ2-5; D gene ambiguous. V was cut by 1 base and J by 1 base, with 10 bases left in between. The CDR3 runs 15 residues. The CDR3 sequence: CASSLVRSGQETQYF. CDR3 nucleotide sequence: TGTGCCAGCAGTTTAGTAAGGTCAGGCCAAGAGACCCAGTACTTC.

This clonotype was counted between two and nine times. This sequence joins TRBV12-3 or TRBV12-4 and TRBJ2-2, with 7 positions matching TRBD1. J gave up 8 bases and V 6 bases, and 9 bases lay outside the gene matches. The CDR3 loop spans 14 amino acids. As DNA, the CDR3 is TGTGCCAGCAGGCAAAACAGGGGACCAGGGGAGCTGTTTTTT. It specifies CASRQNRGPGELFF.

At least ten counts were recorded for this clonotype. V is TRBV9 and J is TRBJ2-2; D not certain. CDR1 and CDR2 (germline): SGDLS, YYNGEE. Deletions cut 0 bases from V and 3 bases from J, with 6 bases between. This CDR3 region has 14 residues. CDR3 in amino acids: CASSVEGDTGELFF. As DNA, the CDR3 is TGTGCCAGCAGCGTAGAAGGAGACACCGGGGAGCTGTTTTTT.

This CDR3 reads CASRPGLGNQPQHF. The CDR3 DNA follows: TGTGCCAGCAGACCGGGGTTGGGCAATCAGCCCCAGCATTTT. The chain carries TRBV6-2 or TRBV6-3 and TRBJ1-5; no clear D gene. Trimming pared 6 bases from V and 2 bases from J, leaving 11 bases between. Germline values: CDR1 MNHEY, CDR2 SVGEGT. This CDR3 comprises 14 residues.

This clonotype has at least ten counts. The CDR3 protein is CASSLTRGRPQEQYF. The DNA for the CDR3 is TGCGCCAGCAGCTTGACTCGGGGGAGACCCCAGGAGCAGTACTTC. The chain recombines TRBV5-1 with TRBJ2-7; a weak D match, TRBD2 (6 bases). The CDR3 has 15 amino acids. Germline loops: CDR1 SGHRS, CDR2 YFSETQ. Trimming took off 1 base at V and 7 bases at J, with 18 bases between the two ends.

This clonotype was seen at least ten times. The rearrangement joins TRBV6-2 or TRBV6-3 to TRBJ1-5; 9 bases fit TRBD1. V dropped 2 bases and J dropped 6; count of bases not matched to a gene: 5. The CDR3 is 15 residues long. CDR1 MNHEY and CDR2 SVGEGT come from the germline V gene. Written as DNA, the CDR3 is TGTGCCAGCAGTTACGGGGACAGGGAGGTTCAGCCCCAGCATTTT. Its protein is CASSYGDREVQPQHF.

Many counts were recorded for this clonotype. Here the CDR3 DNA reads TGTGCCATCAGTGAGTCCAACGGACCCATGATCCCGAACACTGAAGCTTTCTTT. Its protein product is CAISESNGPMIPNTEAFF. The rearrangement uses TRBV10-3 and TRBJ1-1; D remains ambiguous. This CDR3 region has 18 residues. Germline V CDR1 and CDR2: ENHRY, SYGVKD. V was cut by 0 bases and J by 1 base, with 18 bases left in between.

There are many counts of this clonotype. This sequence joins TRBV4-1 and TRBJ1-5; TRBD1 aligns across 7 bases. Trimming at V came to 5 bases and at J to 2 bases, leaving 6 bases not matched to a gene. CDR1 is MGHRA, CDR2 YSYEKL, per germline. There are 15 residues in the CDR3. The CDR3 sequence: CASSVLGGRNQPQHF. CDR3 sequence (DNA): TGCGCCAGCAGCGTCCTAGGGGGCCGCAATCAGCCCCAGCATTTT.

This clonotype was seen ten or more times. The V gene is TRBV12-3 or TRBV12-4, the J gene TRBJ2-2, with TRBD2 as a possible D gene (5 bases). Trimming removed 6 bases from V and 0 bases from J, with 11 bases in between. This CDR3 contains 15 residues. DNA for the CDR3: TGTGCCAGCAGCACGAGCGGTTCGAACACCGGGGAGCTGTTTTTT. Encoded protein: CASSTSGSNTGELFF.

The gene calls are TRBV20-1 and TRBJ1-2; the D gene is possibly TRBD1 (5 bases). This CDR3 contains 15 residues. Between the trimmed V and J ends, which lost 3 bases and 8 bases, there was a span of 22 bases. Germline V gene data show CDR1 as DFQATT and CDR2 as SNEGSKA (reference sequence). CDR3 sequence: CSARGPGDSVKGYTF. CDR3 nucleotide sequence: TGCAGTGCTAGGGGGCCGGGGGACTCAGTAAAGGGCTACACCTTC.

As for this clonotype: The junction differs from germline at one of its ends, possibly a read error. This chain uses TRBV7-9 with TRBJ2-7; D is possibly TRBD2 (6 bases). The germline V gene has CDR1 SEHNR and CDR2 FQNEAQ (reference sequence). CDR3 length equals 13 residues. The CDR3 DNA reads TGTGCCAGCAGCCAAGATGGGGGGAACGAGCGGTACTTC. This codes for CASSQDGGNERYF.

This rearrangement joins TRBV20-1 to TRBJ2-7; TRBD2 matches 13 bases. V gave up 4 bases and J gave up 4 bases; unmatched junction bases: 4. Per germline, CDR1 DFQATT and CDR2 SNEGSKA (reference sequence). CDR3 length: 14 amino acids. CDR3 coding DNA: TGCAGTGCTACCGGGACTAGCGGGGCATACGAGCAGTACTTC. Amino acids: CSATGTSGAYEQYF.

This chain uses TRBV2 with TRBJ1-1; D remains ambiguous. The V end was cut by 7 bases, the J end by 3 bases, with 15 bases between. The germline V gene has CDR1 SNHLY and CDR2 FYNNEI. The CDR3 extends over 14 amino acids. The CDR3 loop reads CASTSRLPDTEAFF. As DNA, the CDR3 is TGTGCCAGCACCTCTCGACTTCCGGACACTGAAGCTTTCTTT.

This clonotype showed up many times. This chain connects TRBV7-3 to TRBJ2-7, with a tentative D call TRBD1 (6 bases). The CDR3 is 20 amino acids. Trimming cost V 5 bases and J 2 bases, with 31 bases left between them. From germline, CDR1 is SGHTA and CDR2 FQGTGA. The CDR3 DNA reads TGTGCCAGCAGCGTAAAACGACAGGTCGGTCCTCAGAAGGAAACCTACGAGCAGTACTTC. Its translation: CASSVKRQVGPQKETYEQYF.

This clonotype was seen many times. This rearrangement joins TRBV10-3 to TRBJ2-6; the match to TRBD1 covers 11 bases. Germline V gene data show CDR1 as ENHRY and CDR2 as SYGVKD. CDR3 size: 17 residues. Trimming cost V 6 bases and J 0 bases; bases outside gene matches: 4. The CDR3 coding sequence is TGTGCCATCAGCGCGGGACAGGGGGTCTCTGGGGCCAACGTCCTGACTTTC. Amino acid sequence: CAISAGQGVSGANVLTF.

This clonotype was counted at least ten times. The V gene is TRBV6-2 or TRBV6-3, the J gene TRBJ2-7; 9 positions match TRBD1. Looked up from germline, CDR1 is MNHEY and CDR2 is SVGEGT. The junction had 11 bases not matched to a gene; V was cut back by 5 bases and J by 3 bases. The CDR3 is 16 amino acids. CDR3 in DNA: TGTGCCAGCAGTCAACCGGACAGGGGATTCCTCTACGAGCAGTACTTC. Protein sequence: CASSQPDRGFLYEQYF.